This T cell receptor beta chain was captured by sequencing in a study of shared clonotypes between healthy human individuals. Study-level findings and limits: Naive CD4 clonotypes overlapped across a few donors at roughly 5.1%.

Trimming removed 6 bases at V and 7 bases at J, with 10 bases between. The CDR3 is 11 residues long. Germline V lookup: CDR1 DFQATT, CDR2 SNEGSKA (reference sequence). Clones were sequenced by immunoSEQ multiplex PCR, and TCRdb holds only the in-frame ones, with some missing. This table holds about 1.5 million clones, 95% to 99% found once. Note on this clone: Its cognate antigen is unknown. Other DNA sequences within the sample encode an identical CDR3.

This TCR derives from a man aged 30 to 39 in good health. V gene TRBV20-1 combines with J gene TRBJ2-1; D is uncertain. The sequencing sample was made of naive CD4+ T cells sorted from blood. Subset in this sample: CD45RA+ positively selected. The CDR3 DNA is TGCAGTGCAGCCCCCTTGAATGAGCAGTTCTTC. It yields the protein CSAAPLNEQFF.